This T cell receptor beta chain was found in a study of shared clonotypes between healthy human individuals. This CDR3 contains 17 residues. The V end lost 3 bases, the J end lost 0 bases, and 12 bases lay between the germline ends. Looked up from germline, CDR1 is MDHEN and CDR2 is SYDVKM. Repertoires were generated with immunoSEQ multiplex PCR, while TCRdb's copy carries only in-frame clones and drops some. The sample yields hundreds of thousands of clones, roughly 96% seen once. In regard to this clone: The antigen is unknown.

Study results and caveats: The rarefaction results pointed to incomplete sorted-subset sequencing despite large depth.

Naivety among CD8 cells was defined by CD45RO negativity and positive CCR7 selection, thereby excluding terminally differentiated effector memory CD45RA+ cells. The sequence derives from a woman under 40 in good health. Sequencing used naive CD8+ T cells sorted from blood. This chain joins TRBV28 and TRBJ2-6, with D perhaps matching TRBD1 (5 bases). The CDR3 reads CASSFVLGDSGANVLTF. CDR3 bases: TGTGCCAGCAGTTTCGTTTTAGGGGACTCTGGGGCCAACGTCCTGACTTTC.